This T cell receptor beta chain was captured in a study of blood T cells in healthy people across ages. CDR3 length: 14 amino acids. J lost 5 bases, V lost 7 bases, and 5 bases had no gene match. In germline, CDR1 is SQVTM, CDR2 ANQGSEA. The study's findings and limits: Roughly linearly, TCR beta diversity per million T cells fell as age increased. Higher diversity and more naive CD4+ cells were features of long-lived donors, compared to aged donors.

Points on this clonotype: Its antigen is unidentified.

A second PCR of about 6 to 11 cycles used a sample-barcoded 5' primer and a J-beta primer mix. TCRdb itself ran the 5' RACE reads through MiXCR, one entry per CDR3 protein. The table lists some 800,000 distinct CDR3 sequences, approximately 25% of them singletons. Separately, the same data were catalogued under a study of T cells of mothers and their children. That report notes: Over 8.5 million TCR beta CDR3 reads were obtained from each mother, and roughly 3 million from each child. Sequencing revealed no T cell clones that were persistent and microchimeric.

This chain links TRBV29-1 with TRBJ2-1; 13 bases line up with TRBD2. Sequencing used blood. The receptor comes from a boy younger than 18 in good health. CDR3 in DNA: TGCAGCGCCCGGACTAGCGGGAGAGACAATGAGCAGTTCTTC. Residues: CSARTSGRDNEQFF.